This T cell receptor (beta chain) was recorded in a study of Graves' ophthalmopathy and Graves' hyperthyroidism. Study-level results: A 13-signature model separated ophthalmopathy from stable hyperthyroidism, just over 85% sensitivity, 65% to 82% specificity. The majority of expanded thyroid clonotypes above 0.001 frequency also occurred in blood.

The CDR3 extends over 15 amino acids. CDR1 DFQATT and CDR2 SNEGSKA come from the germline V gene (reference sequence). The V gene end was trimmed by 2 bases and the J gene end by 5 bases; junction bases not matched to a gene: 12. Amplification from RNA transcripts yielded the TCR beta CDR3 regions. HTBI-primed RT-PCR formed the first round, and a multiplex PCR formed the second. Each CDR3 protein gets one entry after TCRdb re-called the multiplex PCR reads with MiXCR. Here the sample spans 300,000 to 400,000 distinct CDR3 sequences, around a sixth being singletons. This clonotype has at least ten counts. What it recognizes is unknown.

The chain recombines TRBV20-1 with TRBJ2-7, with 7 bases aligning to TRBD1. The clonotype was recovered from an adult man with Graves' ophthalmopathy. Input material: peripheral blood. In DNA form, the CDR3 reads TGCAGTGCTAGAAATCCCCGTGAAGGGGGCGACGAGCAGTACTTC. The encoded protein is CSARNPREGGDEQYF.